This section outlines one T cell receptor beta chain sequence together with its context. It is unclear where the CDR3 begins or ends on the DNA, so no DNA is shown, and the CDR3 is as TCRdb lists it. This sample is part of a study of cytomegalovirus exposure and HLA in healthy donors. A total of 21 residues make up the CDR3, ends included. TCRdb's copy holds only in-frame clones and misses some; the assay was immunoSEQ multiplex PCR. Of tens of thousands of clones in the sample, 80% to 95% are singletons; the top ten hold less than 6%. The source material was PBMCs. The sequence was obtained from a young woman in good health and CMV-seronegative. The V and J genes are TRBV5-3 and TRBJ1-5; the D call TRBD1 from the table was never checked on the DNA. TRBV5-3 is reported as an ORF; its role is uncertain. CDR3 residues: CARSFHTSGRTGTYSNQPQHF.